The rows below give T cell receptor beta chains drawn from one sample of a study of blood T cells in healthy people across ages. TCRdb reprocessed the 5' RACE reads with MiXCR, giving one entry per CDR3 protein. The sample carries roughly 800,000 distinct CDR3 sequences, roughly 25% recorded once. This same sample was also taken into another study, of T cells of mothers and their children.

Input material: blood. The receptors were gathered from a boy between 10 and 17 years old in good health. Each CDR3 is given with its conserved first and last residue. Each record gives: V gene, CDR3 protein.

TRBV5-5	CASSPGGASMDTQYF
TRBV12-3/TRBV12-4	CASSPRTFNEQFF
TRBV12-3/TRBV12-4	CASSFLSRDRGGYTF
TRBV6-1	CASSELRRDTEASF
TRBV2	CALQGSSYNEQFF
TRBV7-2	CASSLYGGSLSYEQYF
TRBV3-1	CASSQDLRGNGYTF
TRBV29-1	CSVRLGGGPQETQYF
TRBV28	CASSSSLAGLYEQYF
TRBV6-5	CASSMDRDEKLFF
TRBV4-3	CASSLLQGYQETQYF
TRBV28	CASSTPDTFYEQYF
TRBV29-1	CSVTGDPNYGYTF
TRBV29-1	CSVEDHPGELFF
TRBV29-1	CSADTGGGDEQFF
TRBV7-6	CASSLAGRPATNEKLFF
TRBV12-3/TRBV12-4	CASTYRNTEAFF
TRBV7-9	CASSTLRGPTYNEQFF
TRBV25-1	CASSDPGSSKTQYF
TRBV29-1	CSVEKADSSNAEAFF
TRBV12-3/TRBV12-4	CASSLAGTGANTEAFF
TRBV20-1	CSGVGRTDTQYF
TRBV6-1	CASSEFGTYEQYF
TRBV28	CASTPRGDLSYNEQFF
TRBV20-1	CSARDVKRGGIDTQYF
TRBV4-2	CASSPDRRAEAFF
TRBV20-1	CSASRTGRAQYF
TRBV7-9	CASSLEWSNEQFF
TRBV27	CASSPVLGGGTDTQYF
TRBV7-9	CAAEINQETQYF
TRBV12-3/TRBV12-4	CASRTGVQPQHF
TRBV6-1	CASRVDHTDTQYF
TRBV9	CASTPGTSNYGYTF
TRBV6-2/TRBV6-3	CASSYSRRGQETQYF
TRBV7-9	CASSSPTSGGDTQYF
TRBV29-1	CSAGHAGGETSYEQYF
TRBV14	CASSQGILAKNIQYF
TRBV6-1	CASSENLYGYTF
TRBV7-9	CASSSRDGGELFF
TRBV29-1	CTTGHNEQFF
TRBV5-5	CASMPQGPKYYEQYF
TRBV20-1	CSARMRERAYNEQFF
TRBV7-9	CASSLAGQPQETQYF
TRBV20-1	CSARDPQGDTEAFF
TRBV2	CASSDRGQLNNQPQHF
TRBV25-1	CASSEYFSVTGDTQETQYF
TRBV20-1	CSAPPSGSPYNEQFF
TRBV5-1	CASKPHRASYEQYF
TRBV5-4	CASSLQGGGEKLFF
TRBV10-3	CAIRPEWGNTEAFF
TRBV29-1	CSVALWAGYEQYF
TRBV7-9	CASSPSGSSSYNEQFF